The rows below give T cell receptor beta chains drawn from one sample of a study of blood T cell repertoires in COVID-19. TCRdb's copy holds only in-frame clones and misses some; the assay was immunoSEQ multiplex PCR. The profile covers about 320,000 clones, with about 92% appearing a single time and 2.6% taken by the ten largest. The sequenced material came from PBMCs or T cells enriched from blood (not recorded which). The source of these receptors is a man between 60 and 75 years old who had recovered from COVID-19. Both conserved end residues are part of each CDR3. A D gene is named only where the DNA matches it firmly. Size is omitted from some rows. Given values are once, few, many or a class for expanded clones.

TRBV10-3,-,TRBJ2-7,-,CAISGTGVSYEQYF,TGTGCCATCAGTGGAACGGGAGTATCCTACGAGCAGTACTTC
TRBV6-1,-,TRBJ2-7,-,CASSDRVTYEQYF,TGTGCCAGCAGTGACAGGGTGACCTACGAGCAGTACTTC
TRBV9,-,TRBJ1-4,-,CASSPLGGVYEKLFF,TGTGCCAGCAGCCCCCTCGGGGGGGTATATGAAAAACTGTTTTTT
TRBV5-1,once,TRBJ1-5,-,CASSLGGRNQPQHF,TGCGCCAGCAGCTTGGGTGGGCGCAATCAGCCCCAGCATTTT
TRBV3-1/TRBV3-2,once,TRBJ2-3,-,CASSQHRRDTQYF,TGTGCCAGCAGCCAACATCGTCGGGATACGCAGTATTTT
TRBV5-5,-,TRBJ2-1,TRBD2,CASSLAGGNEQFF,TGTGCCAGCAGCCTAGCGGGAGGGAATGAGCAGTTCTTC
TRBV7-2,few,TRBJ2-2,TRBD1,CASNQRQGYTGELFF,TGTGCCAGCAACCAGCGACAGGGGTACACCGGGGAGCTGTTTTTT
TRBV18,-,TRBJ1-3,-,CASSATGYGNTIYF,TGTGCCAGCTCAGCCACAGGGTATGGAAACACCATATATTTT
TRBV5-8,-,TRBJ1-5,TRBD1,CASSLRTGDQPQHF,TGTGCCAGCAGCTTAAGGACAGGGGATCAGCCCCAGCATTTT
TRBV7-9,-,TRBJ1-5,-,CASSLGEPQPQHF,TGTGCCAGCAGCTTAGGGGAGCCCCAGCCCCAGCATTTT